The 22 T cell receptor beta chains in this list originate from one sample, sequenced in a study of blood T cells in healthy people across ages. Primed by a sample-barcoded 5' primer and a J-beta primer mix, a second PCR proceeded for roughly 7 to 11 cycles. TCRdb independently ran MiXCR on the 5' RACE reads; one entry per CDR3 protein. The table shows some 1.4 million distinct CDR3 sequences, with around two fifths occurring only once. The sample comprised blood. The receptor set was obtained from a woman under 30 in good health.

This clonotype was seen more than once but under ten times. CDR3 in DNA: TGTGCCAGCAGCCGCCTTGGACACACAGATACGCAGTATTTT. Translation gives CASSRLGHTDTQYF. V is TRBV7-2 and J is TRBJ2-3; weak D call: TRBD1 (5 bases). Germline loops: CDR1 SGHTA, CDR2 FQGNSA. V was trimmed by 5 bases and J by 2 bases, leaving 11 bases between them. This CDR3 has 14 amino acids.

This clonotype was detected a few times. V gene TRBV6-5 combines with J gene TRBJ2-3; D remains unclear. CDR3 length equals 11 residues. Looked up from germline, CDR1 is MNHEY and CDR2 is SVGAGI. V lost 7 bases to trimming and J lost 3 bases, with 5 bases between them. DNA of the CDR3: TGTGCCAGCAAAAATACAGATACGCAGTATTTT. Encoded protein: CASKNTDTQYF.

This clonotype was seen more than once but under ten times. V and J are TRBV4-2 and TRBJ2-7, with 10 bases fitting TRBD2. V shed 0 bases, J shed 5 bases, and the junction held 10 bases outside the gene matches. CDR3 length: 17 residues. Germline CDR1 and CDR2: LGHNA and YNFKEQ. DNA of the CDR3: TGTGCCAGCAGCCAAGAGTATTTTACTAGCGGGAACCACGAGCAGTACTTC. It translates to CASSQEYFTSGNHEQYF.

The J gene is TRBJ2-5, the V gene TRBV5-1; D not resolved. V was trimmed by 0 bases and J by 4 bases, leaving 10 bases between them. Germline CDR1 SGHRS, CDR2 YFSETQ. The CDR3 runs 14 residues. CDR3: CASSLGGETETQYF. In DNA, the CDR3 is TGCGCCAGCAGCTTGGGAGGCGAGACAGAGACCCAGTACTTC.

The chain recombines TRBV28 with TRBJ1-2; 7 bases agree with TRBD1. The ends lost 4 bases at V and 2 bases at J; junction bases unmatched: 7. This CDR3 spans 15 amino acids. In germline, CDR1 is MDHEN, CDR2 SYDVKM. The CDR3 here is CASSSNQGVNYGYTF. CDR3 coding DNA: TGTGCCAGCAGTTCTAATCAGGGGGTGAACTATGGCTACACCTTC.

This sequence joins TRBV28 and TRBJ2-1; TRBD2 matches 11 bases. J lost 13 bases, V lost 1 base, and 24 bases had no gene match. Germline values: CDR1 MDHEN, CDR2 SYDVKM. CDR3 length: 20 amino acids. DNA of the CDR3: TGTGCCAGCAGTTTATTAAGCCTAGCGGGGGGCCTACTGGCCCCAGAGACCCAGTTCTTC. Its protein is CASSLLSLAGGLLAPETQFF.

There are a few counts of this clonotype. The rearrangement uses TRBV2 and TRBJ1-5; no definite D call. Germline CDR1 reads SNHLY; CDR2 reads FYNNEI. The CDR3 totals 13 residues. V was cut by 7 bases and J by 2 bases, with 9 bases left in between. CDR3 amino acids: CASMLGGNQPQHF. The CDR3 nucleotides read TGTGCCAGCATGCTCGGTGGCAATCAGCCCCAGCATTTT.

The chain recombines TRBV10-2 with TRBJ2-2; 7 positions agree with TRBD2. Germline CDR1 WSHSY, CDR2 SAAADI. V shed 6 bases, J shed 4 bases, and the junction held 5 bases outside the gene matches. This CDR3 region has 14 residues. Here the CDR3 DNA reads TGCGCCAGCAGGAGCGGGGCGGGCACCGGGGAGCTGTTTTTT. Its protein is CASRSGAGTGELFF.

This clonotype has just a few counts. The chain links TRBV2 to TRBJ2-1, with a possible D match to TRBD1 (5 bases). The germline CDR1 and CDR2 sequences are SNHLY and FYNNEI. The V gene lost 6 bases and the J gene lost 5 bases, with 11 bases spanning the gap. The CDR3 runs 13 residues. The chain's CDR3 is CASRSDIDNEQFF. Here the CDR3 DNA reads TGTGCCAGCAGATCGGACATAGACAATGAGCAGTTCTTC. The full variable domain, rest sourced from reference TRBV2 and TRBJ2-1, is EPEVTQTPSHQVTQMGQEVILRCVPISNHLYFYWYRQILGQKVEFLVSFYNNEISEKSEIFDDQFSVERPDGSNFTLKIRSTKLEDSAMYFCASRSDIDNEQFFGPGTRLTVL.

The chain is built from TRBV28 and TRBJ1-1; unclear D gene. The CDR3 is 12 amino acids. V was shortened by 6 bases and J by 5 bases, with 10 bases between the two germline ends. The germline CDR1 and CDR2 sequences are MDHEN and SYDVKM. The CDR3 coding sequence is TGTGCCAGCAGGGAGGATAGGACTGAAGCTTTCTTT. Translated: CASREDRTEAFF.

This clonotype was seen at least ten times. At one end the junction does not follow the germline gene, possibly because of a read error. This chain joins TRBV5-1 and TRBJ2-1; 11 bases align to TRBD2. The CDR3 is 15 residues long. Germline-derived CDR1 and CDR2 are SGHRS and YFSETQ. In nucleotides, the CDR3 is TGTGCCAGCAGCCTCACTAGCGGGAGCGGGAATGAGCAGTTCTTC. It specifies CASSLTSGSGNEQFF.

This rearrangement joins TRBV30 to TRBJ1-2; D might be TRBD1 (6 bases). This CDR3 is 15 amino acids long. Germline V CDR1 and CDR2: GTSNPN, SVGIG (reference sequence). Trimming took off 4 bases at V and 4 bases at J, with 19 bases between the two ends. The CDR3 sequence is CAWTTLTGQLYGYTF. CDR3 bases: TGTGCCTGGACCACTTTGACAGGACAACTCTATGGCTACACCTTC. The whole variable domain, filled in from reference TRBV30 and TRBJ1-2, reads SQTIHQWPATLVQPVGSPLSLECTVEGTSNPNLYWYRQAAGRGLQLLFYSVGIGQISSEVPQNLSASRPQDRQFILSSKKLLLSDSGFYLCAWTTLTGQLYGYTFGSGTRLTVV.

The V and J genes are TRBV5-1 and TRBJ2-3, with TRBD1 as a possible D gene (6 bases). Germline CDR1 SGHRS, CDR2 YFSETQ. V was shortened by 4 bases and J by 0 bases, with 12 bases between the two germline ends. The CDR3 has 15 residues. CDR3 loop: CASSVDRSSTDTQYF. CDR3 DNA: TGCGCCAGCAGCGTGGACAGATCTAGCACAGATACGCAGTATTTT.

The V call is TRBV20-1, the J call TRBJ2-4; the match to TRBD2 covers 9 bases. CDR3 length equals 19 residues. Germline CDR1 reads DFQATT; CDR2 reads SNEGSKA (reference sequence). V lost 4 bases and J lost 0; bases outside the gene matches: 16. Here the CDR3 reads CSATAGGGGGGLAKNIQYF. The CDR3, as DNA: TGCAGTGCTACGGCGGGAGGCGGGGGGGGAGGGTTAGCCAAAAACATTCAGTACTTC.

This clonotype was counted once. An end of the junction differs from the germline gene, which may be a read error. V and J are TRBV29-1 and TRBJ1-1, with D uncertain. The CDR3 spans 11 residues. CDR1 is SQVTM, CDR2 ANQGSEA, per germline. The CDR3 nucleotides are TGCGGCGTTGCTGGGTTCACTGAAGCTTTCTTT. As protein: CGVAGFTEAFF.

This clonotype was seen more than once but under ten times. In nucleotides, the CDR3 is TGCGCCAGCAGCCACGGGACAGGGTACGAGCAGTACTTC. Translating it yields CASSHGTGYEQYF. The chain links TRBV4-1 to TRBJ2-4, with 9 bases matching TRBD1. The J call may be in error: the DNA end matches TRBJ2-7 better. CDR1 MGHRA and CDR2 YSYEKL come from the germline V gene. CDR3 length: 13 amino acids.

The CDR3 DNA reads TGTGCCAGCAGTTTCGACAGAACCACTGAAGCTTTCTTT. Its protein product is CASSFDRTTEAFF. V and J are TRBV28 and TRBJ1-1; D is perhaps TRBD1 (5 bases). This CDR3 is 13 amino acids long. Looked up from germline, CDR1 is MDHEN and CDR2 is SYDVKM. Trimming cost V 3 bases and J 4 bases, with 9 bases left between them.

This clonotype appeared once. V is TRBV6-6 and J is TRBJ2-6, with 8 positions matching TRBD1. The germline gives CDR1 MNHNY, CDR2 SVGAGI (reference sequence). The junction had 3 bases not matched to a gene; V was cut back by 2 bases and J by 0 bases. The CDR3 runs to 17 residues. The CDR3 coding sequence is TGTGCCAGCAGTTACGGGGACAGGTCCTCTGGGGCCAACGTCCTGACTTTC. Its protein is CASSYGDRSSGANVLTF.

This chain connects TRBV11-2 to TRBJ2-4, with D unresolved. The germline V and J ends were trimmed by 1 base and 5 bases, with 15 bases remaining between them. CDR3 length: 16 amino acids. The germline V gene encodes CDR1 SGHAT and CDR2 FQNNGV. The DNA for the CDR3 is TGTGCCAGCAGCTTAGGTCGCAGTTTCGAGGAAAACATTCAGTACTTC. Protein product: CASSLGRSFEENIQYF.

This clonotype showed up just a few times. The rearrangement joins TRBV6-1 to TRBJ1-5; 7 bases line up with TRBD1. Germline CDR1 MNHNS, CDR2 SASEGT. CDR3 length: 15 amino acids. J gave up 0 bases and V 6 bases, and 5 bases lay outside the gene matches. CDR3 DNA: TGTGCCAGCAGCGGGGGGACAGTTAGCAATCAGCCCCAGCATTTT. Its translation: CASSGGTVSNQPQHF.

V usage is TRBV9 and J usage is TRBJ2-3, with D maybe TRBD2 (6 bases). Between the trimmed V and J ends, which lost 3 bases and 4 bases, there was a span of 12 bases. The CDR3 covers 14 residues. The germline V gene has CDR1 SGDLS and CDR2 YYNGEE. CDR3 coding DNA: TGTGCCAGCAGCGGGGGGGACGTGGCAGATACGCAGTATTTT. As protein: CASSGGDVADTQYF.

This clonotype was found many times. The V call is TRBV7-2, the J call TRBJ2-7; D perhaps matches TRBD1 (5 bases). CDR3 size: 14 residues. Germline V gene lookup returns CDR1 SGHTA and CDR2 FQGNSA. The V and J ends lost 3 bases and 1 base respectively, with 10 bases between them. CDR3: CASSLGRASYEQYF. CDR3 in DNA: TGTGCCAGCAGCTTGGGCAGGGCTTCCTACGAGCAGTACTTC. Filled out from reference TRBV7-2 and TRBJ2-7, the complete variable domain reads GAGVSQSPSNKVTEKGKDVELRCDPISGHTALYWYRQSLGQGLEFLIYFQGNSAPDKSGLPSDRFSAERTGGSVSTLTIQRTQQEDSAVYLCASSLGRASYEQYFGPGTRLTVT.